This T cell receptor beta chain was identified in a study of cytomegalovirus exposure and HLA in healthy donors. Study-wide results and caveats: Indistinguishable V segments, including TRBV6-2 and TRBV6-3, were excluded. Later analysis showed most CMV-associated TCR beta chains appearing HLA-restricted.

Vbeta (60) and Jbeta (13) primers were used in the PCR. Here immunoSEQ multiplex PCR was the method, and the copy in TCRdb shows in-frame clones only, minus some. The repertoire holds over 70,000 clones, about 80% seen once, with around 3.2% in the top ten. Concerning this clone itself: What it recognizes is unknown.

This CDR3 is built from 15 residues. J lost 3 bases, V lost 4 bases, and 8 bases had no gene match. Germline CDR1 LGHNA, CDR2 YSLEER. At collection, donors were nominally healthy, but unrecorded immune exposures were probable. The chain joins TRBV4-3 to TRBJ2-7, with 8 bases fitting TRBD2. Sequencing was done on a sample of PBMCs. This clonotype was sampled from a man aged 50 to 60 in good health and CMV-seropositive. For the CDR3, the DNA is TGCGCCAGCAGCCCTATGGTCGGGAGGGACTACGAGCAGTACTTC. Amino acid sequence: CASSPMVGRDYEQYF.